The 10 T cell receptor beta chains given below trace back to one sample, sequenced in a study of STAT5B mutations in CD4+ large granular lymphocyte leukemia. Data came from immunoSEQ multiplex PCR; TCRdb stores just in-frame clones and leaves some out. The sample lists more than 20,000 clones, just over 70% occurring once. The sequenced sample was CD4+ T cells from blood buffy coats. The receptors were sampled from a human donor in good health.

The gene calls are TRBV6-5 and TRBJ1-5; 9 nucleotides line up with TRBD1. V shed 0 bases and J 12 bases; nucleotides not matched to a gene: 9. This CDR3 comprises 15 residues. CDR1 MNHEY and CDR2 SVGAGI come from the germline V gene. The CDR3 nucleotides are TGTGCCAGCAGTTACTCGGGGGATACAGGGGGCCTCCAGCATTTT. It codes for CASSYSGDTGGLQHF.

The V gene is TRBV5-4, the J gene TRBJ2-3; 9 nucleotides line up with TRBD2. The CDR3 runs 14 residues. Germline V lookup: CDR1 SGHNT, CDR2 YYREEE (reference sequence). With V trimmed by 5 bases and J by 4 bases, 5 bases remained unmatched. Here the CDR3 DNA reads TGTGCCAGCAGGGCGGGGGGGCCGTCAGATACGCAGTATTTT. This encodes CASRAGGPSDTQYF.

The rearrangement uses TRBV11-3 and TRBJ2-1, with 8 bases lining up with TRBD2. The CDR3 totals 15 residues. The V segment lost 5 bases and the J segment 9 bases; nucleotides outside the gene matches: 12. The germline gives CDR1 SGHNT, CDR2 YENEEA. CDR3 coding DNA: TGTGCCAGCAGCGCCGGGAGGGCCTTGACCCCTGAGCAGTTCTTC. Translation gives CASSAGRALTPEQFF.

This clone has more than one count but fewer than ten. This sequence joins TRBV28 and TRBJ1-1; no clear D gene. The CDR3 runs 14 residues. V lost 2 bases to trimming and J lost 1 base, with 8 bases between them. Germline V gene lookup returns CDR1 MDHEN and CDR2 SYDVKM. Written as DNA, the CDR3 is TGTGCCAGCAGTTTAGGCTGGGCGAACACTGAAGCTTTCTTT. It yields the protein CASSLGWANTEAFF.

The gene calls are TRBV7-9 and TRBJ1-1, with D maybe TRBD1 (5 bases). Germline V gene sequence: CDR1 SEHNR, CDR2 FQNEAQ (reference sequence). The CDR3 has 17 amino acids. Trimming cost V 0 bases and J 7 bases, with 21 bases left between them. CDR3 sequence reads: CASSLAHRGRGGGEAFF. In DNA, the CDR3 is TGTGCCAGCAGCTTAGCCCATAGGGGCCGGGGTGGAGGTGAAGCTTTCTTT.

V gene TRBV18 combines with J gene TRBJ1-2; D perhaps matches TRBD1 (5 bases). Trimming took off 3 bases at V and 5 bases at J, with 10 bases between the two ends. The germline V gene encodes CDR1 KGHSH and CDR2 LQKENI. The length of the CDR3 is 13 residues. The CDR3 DNA follows: TGTGCCAGCTCACCTAGCAGGGATTATGGCTACACCTTC. This encodes CASSPSRDYGYTF.

This CDR3 reads CASRLQGANTGELFF. DNA of the CDR3: TGCGCCAGCAGGCTACAGGGGGCGAACACCGGGGAGCTGTTTTTT. The chain links TRBV5-1 to TRBJ2-2, with 8 positions matching TRBD1. J gave up 0 bases and V 5 bases, and 3 bases lay outside the gene matches. The CDR3 sequence is 15 residues long. Germline V lookup: CDR1 SGHRS, CDR2 YFSETQ.

V usage is TRBV5-6 and J usage is TRBJ2-1; the match to TRBD2 covers 8 bases. Germline assignment: CDR1 SGHDT and CDR2 YYEEEE. V shed 5 bases and J 2 bases; nucleotides not matched to a gene: 3. CDR3 length: 14 residues. CDR3 in DNA: TGTGCCAGCAGATTAGCGGGAACCTACAATGAGCAGTTCTTC. Its protein is CASRLAGTYNEQFF.

By proportion, this clone is medium-sized (0.01 to 0.1%). The chain recombines TRBV11-2 with TRBJ1-1, with D possibly TRBD1 on 6 matching bases. Trimming took off 4 bases at V and 1 base at J, with 16 bases between the two ends. Germline V gives CDR1 SGHAT, CDR2 FQNNGV. CDR3 length equals 16 residues. The CDR3 nucleotides read TGTGCCAGCAGCTCACTACCGGGGGGCCGGAACACTGAAGCTTTCTTT. Encoded protein: CASSSLPGGRNTEAFF.

The J gene is TRBJ2-3, the V gene TRBV21-1; the table names TRBD2, a call not compared with the DNA. TRBV21-1 is a known pseudogene. The CDR3 is 18 residues long. The CDR3, as DNA: TGTGCCAGCAAAAAAGCCAGGACTAGCGGGCCCAGCACAGATACGCAGTATTTT. Translated, it gives CASKKARTSGPSTDTQYF.